This T cell receptor (beta chain) emerged from a study of shared clonotypes between healthy human individuals. The study's findings and limits: Across a handful of donors, naive CD4 shared around 5.4%, naive CD8 about 3.2%, memory CD4 approximately 2.5%, memory CD8 0.4% to 0.5%. Generation probability values for non-shared clonotypes were lower than those for clonotypes shared by all four donors.

This clone was observed a single time. Its specificity is unknown. Investigators divided CD4+ cells into CD45RA+ naive and CD45RA-negative memory subsets. In replicate PCRs of sorted subsets, approximately 210 ng DNA, approximately 30,000 T cell genomes, was used. Some clones are missing from TCRdb's copy, which holds only in-frame ones; the method was immunoSEQ multiplex PCR. The table shows about 2 million clones, with 85% to 95% occurring only once. CDR3 length: 13 residues. Germline V gene lookup returns CDR1 MNHEY and CDR2 SMNVEV (reference sequence). The V end lost 2 bases, the J end lost 5 bases, and 9 bases lay between the germline ends.

The sample comprised naive CD4+ T cells sorted from blood. The subset was: CD45RA+ positively selected. This sequence was found in a man younger than 30 in good health. The chain employs TRBV27 and TRBJ1-2, with D unclear. The chain's CDR3 is CASSLKPGYGYTF. CDR3 DNA: TGTGCCAGCAGTTTAAAGCCCGGGTATGGCTACACCTTC.